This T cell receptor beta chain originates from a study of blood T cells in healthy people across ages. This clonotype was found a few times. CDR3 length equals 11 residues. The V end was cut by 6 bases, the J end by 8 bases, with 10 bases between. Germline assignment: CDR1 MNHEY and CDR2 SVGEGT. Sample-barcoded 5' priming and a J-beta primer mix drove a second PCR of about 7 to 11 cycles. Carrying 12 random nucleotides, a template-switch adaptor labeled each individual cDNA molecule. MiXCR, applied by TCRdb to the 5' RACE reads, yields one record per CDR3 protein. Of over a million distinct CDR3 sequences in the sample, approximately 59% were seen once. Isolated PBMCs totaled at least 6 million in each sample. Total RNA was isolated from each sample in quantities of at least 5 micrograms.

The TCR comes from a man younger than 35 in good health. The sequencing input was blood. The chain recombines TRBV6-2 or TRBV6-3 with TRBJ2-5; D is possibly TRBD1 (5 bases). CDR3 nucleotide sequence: TGTGCCAGCAGACAGGAGAATACCCAGTACTTC. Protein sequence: CASRQENTQYF.